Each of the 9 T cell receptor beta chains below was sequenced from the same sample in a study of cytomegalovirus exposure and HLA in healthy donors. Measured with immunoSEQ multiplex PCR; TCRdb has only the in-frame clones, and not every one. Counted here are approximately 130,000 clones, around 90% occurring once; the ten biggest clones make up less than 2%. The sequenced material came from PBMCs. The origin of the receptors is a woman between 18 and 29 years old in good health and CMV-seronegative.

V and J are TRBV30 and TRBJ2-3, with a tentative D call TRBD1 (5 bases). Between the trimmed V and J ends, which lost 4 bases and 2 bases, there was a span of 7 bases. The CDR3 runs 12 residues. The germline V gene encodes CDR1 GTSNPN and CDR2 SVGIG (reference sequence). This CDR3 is CAWKGDTDTQYF. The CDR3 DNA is TGTGCCTGGAAAGGGGACACAGATACGCAGTATTTT.

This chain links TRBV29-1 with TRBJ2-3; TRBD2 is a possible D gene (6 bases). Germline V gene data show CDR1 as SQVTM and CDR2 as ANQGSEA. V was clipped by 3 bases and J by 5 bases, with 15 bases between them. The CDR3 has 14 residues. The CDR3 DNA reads TGCAGCGTTGATTTAAAGGGGACTCAAGATACGCAGTATTTT. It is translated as CSVDLKGTQDTQYF.

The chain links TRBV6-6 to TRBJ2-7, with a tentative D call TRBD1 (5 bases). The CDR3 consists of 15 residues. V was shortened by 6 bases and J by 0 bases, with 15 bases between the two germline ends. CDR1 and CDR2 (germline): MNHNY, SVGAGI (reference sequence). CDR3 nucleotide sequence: TGTGCCAGCAGCTCGACCCACAGGAGCTCCTACGAGCAGTACTTC. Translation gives CASSSTHRSSYEQYF.

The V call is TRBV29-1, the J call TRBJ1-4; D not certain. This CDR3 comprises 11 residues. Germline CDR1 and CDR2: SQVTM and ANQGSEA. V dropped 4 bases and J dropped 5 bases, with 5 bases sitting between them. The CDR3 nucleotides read TGCAGCGTTGGGCTCAATGAAAAACTGTTTTTT. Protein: CSVGLNEKLFF.

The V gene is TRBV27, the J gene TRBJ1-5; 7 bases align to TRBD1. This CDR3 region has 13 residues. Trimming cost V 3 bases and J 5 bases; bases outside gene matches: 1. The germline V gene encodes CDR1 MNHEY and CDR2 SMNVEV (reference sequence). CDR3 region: CASSFDRDQPQHF. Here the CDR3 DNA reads TGTGCCAGCAGTTTCGACAGGGATCAGCCCCAGCATTTT.

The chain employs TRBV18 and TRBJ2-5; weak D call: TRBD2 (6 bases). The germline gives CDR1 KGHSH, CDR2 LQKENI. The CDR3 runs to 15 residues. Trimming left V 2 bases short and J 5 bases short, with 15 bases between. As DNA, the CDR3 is TGTGCCAGCTCACCAACACTAGCTGAGGGGGAGACCCAGTACTTC. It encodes CASSPTLAEGETQYF.

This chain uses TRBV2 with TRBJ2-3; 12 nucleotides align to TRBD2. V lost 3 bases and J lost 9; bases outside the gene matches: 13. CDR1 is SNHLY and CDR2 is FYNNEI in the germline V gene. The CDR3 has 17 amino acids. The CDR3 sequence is CASSDGGLAGLRETQYF. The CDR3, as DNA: TGTGCCAGCAGTGACGGGGGACTAGCGGGCCTTCGTGAGACGCAGTATTTT.

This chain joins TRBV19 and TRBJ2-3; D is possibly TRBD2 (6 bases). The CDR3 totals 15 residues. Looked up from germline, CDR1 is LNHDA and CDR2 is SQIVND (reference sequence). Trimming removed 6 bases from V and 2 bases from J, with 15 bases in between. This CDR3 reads CASSRRLGYTDTQYF. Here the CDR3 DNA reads TGTGCCAGTAGCCGCCGACTAGGGTACACAGATACGCAGTATTTT.

The CDR3 nucleotides read TGCGCCAGCAGCAGAATACAGGGATTGAACACTGAAGCTTTCTTT. It translates to CASSRIQGLNTEAFF. The chain couples TRBV5-1 to TRBJ1-1; a weak D match, TRBD1 (6 bases). Trimming removed 4 bases from V and 0 bases from J, with 13 bases in between. Germline CDR1 SGHRS, CDR2 YFSETQ. This CDR3 is built from 15 residues.